One TCR beta chain is described in this entry. Living in under 30 US areas, the participants were between roughly 18 and 90 years of age. Before being deemed recovered, Cohort 3 donors had two negative PCRs, clearance, or symptom resolution. With V trimmed by 0 bases and J by 9 bases, 8 bases remained unmatched. Germline values: CDR1 MGHRA, CDR2 YSYEKL. The CDR3 is 17 residues long. Sequenced by immunoSEQ multiplex PCR; TCRdb stores in-frame clones only, minus some. The sample comprises roughly 290,000 clones, approximately 90% of which are singletons, and under 7% rests with the top ten. The record originates from a study of blood T cell repertoires in COVID-19. Study as a whole: Spain, Italy and the United States supplied samples that represented acute and convalescent COVID-19. Sources were T cells, B-cell-depleted T cells, or PBMCs; the material itself was cDNA or gDNA.

The sample consisted of PBMCs or T cells enriched from blood (not recorded which). The receptor was isolated from a woman aged 40 to 50 who had recovered from COVID-19. The V gene is TRBV4-1, the J gene TRBJ2-1; 13 bases line up with TRBD2. The CDR3 loop reads CASSQDRGLAGEFEQFF. The CDR3 coding sequence is TGCGCCAGCAGCCAAGATCGCGGACTAGCGGGAGAATTTGAGCAGTTCTTC.